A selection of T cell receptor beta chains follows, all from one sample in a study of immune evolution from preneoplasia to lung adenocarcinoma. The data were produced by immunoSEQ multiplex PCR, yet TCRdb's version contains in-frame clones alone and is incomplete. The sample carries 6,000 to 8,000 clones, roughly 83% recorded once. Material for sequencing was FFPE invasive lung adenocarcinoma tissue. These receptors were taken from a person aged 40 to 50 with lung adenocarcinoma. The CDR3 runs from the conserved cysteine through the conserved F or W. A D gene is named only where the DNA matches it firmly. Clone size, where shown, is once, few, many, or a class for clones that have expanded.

CASSAQGKGTEAFF | TRBV7-3 | . | TRBJ1-1 | . | 14
CSVLRGAGSAEQYF | TRBV29-1 | . | TRBJ2-7 | . | 14
CSVEVRYTEAFF | TRBV29-1 | . | TRBJ1-1 | . | 12
CASSRGQSTDTQYF | TRBV7-3 | . | TRBJ2-3 | . | 14
CAWTGDYEQFF | TRBV30 | . | TRBJ2-1 | . | 11
CASSQVELTEAFF | TRBV4-1 | . | TRBJ1-1 | . | 13
CASRGQGPNYGYTF | TRBV11-2 | TRBD1 | TRBJ1-2 | . | 14
CAWSGGGATQPQHF | TRBV30 | . | TRBJ1-5 | . | 14
CASSLYSAGGKTDTQYF | TRBV7-6 | TRBD2 | TRBJ2-3 | . | 17
CASSSFPREQYF | TRBV5-4 | . | TRBJ2-7 | . | 12
CASSYGGTEAFF | TRBV6-5 | . | TRBJ1-1 | . | 12
CASSSGGRWDRGQNYGYIF | TRBV4-1 | TRBD1 | TRBJ1-2 | . | 19
CASSPGGLGDTQYF | TRBV18 | . | TRBJ2-3 | . | 14
CAWSILGLGGYEQYF | TRBV30 | TRBD2 | TRBJ2-7 | . | 15
CAWSVQQGNSPLHF | TRBV30 | TRBD1 | TRBJ1-6 | . | 14
CASSPPVRVYEQYF | TRBV18 | . | TRBJ2-7 | . | 14
CASRSTEPNEKLFF | TRBV19 | . | TRBJ1-4 | . | 14
CASSRLGKSSYNEQFF | TRBV5-4 | . | TRBJ2-1 | few | 16
CASSLHGGEAFF | TRBV4-1 | . | TRBJ1-1 | . | 12
CASSPNRGANVLTF | TRBV4-3 | . | TRBJ2-6 | once | 14
CASSLLEETEAFF | TRBV7-9 | . | TRBJ1-1 | once | 13
CASSLQSGAATEAFF | TRBV13 | . | TRBJ1-1 | . | 15
CASSPGQDTGELFF | TRBV5-4 | TRBD1 | TRBJ2-2 | once | 14